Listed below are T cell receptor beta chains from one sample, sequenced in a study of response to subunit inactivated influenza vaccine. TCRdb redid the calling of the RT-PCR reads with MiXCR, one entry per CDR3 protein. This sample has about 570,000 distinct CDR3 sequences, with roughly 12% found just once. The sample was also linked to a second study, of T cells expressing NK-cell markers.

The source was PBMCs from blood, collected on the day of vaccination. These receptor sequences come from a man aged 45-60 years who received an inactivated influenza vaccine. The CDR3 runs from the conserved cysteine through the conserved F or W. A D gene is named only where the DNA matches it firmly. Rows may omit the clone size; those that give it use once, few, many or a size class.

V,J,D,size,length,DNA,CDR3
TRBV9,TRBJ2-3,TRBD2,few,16,TGTGCCAGCAGCGTAGGGGGACTATCTAGCACAGATACGCAGTATTTT,CASSVGGLSSTDTQYF
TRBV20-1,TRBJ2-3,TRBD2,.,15,TGCAGTGTTGGTATGAAGCGGGGGGGCACAGATACGCAGTATTTT,CSVGMKRGGTDTQYF
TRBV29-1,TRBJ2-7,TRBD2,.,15,TGCAGCGTTGAAGATCTGGGAGCGGGAGGGTACGAGCAGTACTTC,CSVEDLGAGGYEQYF
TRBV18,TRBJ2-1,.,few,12,TGTGCCAGCTCAGCTTCCGGCGGGGAGCAGTTCTTC,CASSASGGEQFF
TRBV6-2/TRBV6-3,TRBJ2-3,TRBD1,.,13,TGTGCCAGCAGACTCGGGACAGGTTCAACGCAGTATTTT,CASRLGTGSTQYF
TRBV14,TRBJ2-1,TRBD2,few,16,TGTGCCAGCAGCCATACTAGCGGGAGCGTCCACAATGAGCAGTTCTTC,CASSHTSGSVHNEQFF
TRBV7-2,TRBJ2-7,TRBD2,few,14,TGTGCCAGCAGCTTACTAGCGGGGTTCTACGAGCAGTACTTC,CASSLLAGFYEQYF
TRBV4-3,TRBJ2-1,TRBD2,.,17,TGCGCCAGCAGCCCCCTCGTAGCGGGCCTCTCCTACAATGAGCAGTTCTTC,CASSPLVAGLSYNEQFF
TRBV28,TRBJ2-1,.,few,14,TGTGCCAGCAGTTTAGGGGACTTCTACAATGAGCAGTTCTTC,CASSLGDFYNEQFF
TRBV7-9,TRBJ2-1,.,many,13,TGTGCCAGCAGCCCCGGCTTTTACAATGAGCAGTTCTTC,CASSPGFYNEQFF
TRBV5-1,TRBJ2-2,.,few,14,TGCGCCAGCAGTTCCAGTGTAGATACCGGGGAGCTGTTTTTT,CASSSSVDTGELFF
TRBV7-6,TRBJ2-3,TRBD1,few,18,TGTGCCAGCAGCTTATGGCCCGTAGGGACAGGCGGTAAAGATACGCAGTATTTT,CASSLWPVGTGGKDTQYF
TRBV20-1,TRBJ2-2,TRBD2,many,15,TGCAGTGCTAGACGATCTAGCGGGGGGACCGGGGAGCTGTTTTTT,CSARRSSGGTGELFF
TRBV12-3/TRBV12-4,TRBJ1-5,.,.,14,TGTGCCAGCAGTTTGGGGGACGGTTATCAGCCCCAGCATTTT,CASSLGDGYQPQHF
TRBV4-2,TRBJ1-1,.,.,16,TGTGCCAGCAGCCAAGACGTTGCTGCATGGAACACTGAAGCTTTCTTT,CASSQDVAAWNTEAFF
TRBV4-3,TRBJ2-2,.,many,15,TGCGCCAGCAGCCAAGACAGGGTCGAGACCGGGGAGCTGTTTTTT,CASSQDRVETGELFF
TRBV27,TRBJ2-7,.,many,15,TGTGCCAGCAGTTTAGGGACGACAAGGGTCTACGAGCAGTACTTC,CASSLGTTRVYEQYF
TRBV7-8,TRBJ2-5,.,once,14,TGTGCCAGCAGCTTCGGCTTTGGGAAAGAGACCCAGTACTTC,CASSFGFGKETQYF
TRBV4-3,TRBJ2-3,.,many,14,TGCGCCAGCAGCCAAGTGTCGGGTTTTGATACGCAGTATTTT,CASSQVSGFDTQYF
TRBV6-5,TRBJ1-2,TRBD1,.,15,TGTGCCAGCAGTTACTCGACAGGGGGTATCTATCCCTACACCTTC,CASSYSTGGIYPYTF
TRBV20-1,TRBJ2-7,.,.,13,TGCAGTGCTAGTGGGGGTGCCAACGAGTTAAAGTACTTC,CSASGGANELKYF
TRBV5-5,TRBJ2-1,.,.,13,TGTGCCAGCAGCGTAGGCCCGGGGAATGAGCAGTTCTTC,CASSVGPGNEQFF
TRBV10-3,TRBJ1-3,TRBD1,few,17,TGTGCCATCAGTGAGTCGCGGGACAGGGCCTCTGGAAACACCATATATTTT,CAISESRDRASGNTIYF
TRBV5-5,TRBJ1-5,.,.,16,TGTGCCAGCAGCTTGGGGACAGTTCGTAGCAATCAGCCCCAGCATTTT,CASSLGTVRSNQPQHF
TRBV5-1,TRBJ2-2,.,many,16,TGCGCCAGCAGCTTGGCCGGAGGACGAAACACCGGGGAGCTGTTTTTT,CASSLAGGRNTGELFF
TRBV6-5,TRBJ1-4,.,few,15,TGTGCCAGCAGTTATCGGCGGGGTCGAAATGAAAAACTGTTTTTT,CASSYRRGRNEKLFF
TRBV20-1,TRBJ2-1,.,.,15,TGCAGTGCTACTCCGGGGCTACCATGGGCCAATGAGCAGTTCTTC,CSATPGLPWANEQFF
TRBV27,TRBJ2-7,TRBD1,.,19,TGTGCCAGCAGTTCCTTTCTGAGACGTCCCGGGACAGGGGCCACCGGGTTGAGCTTC,CASSSFLRRPGTGATGLSF
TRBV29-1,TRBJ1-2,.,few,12,TGCAGCGTTGGCCTCGGCCTCGGGGGCTACACCTTC,CSVGLGLGGYTF
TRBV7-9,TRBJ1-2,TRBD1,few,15,TGTGCCAGCAGCTCCCGCGGGACAGGGGGCTATGGCTACACCTTC,CASSSRGTGGYGYTF
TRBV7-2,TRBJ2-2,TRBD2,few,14,TGTGCCAGCAGCGCGGGACTACTGACCGGGGAGCTGTTTTTT,CASSAGLLTGELFF
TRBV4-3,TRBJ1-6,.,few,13,TGCGCCAGCAGCCAAGATCGGGGATCACCCCTCCACTTT,CASSQDRGSPLHF
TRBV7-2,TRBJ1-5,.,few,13,TGTGCCAGCAGCTTAGAGTCAGGCCAGCCCCAGCATTTT,CASSLESGQPQHF
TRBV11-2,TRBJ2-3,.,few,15,TGTGCCAGCAGCTCCCGGGCCCAGGGGGGCGATACGCAGTATTTT,CASSSRAQGGDTQYF
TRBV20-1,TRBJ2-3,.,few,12,TGCAGTGCTAGAGGGTCCACAGATACGCAGTATTTT,CSARGSTDTQYF
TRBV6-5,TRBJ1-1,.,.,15,TGTGCCAGCAGTTATGGGGGGGCAGCAGACACTGAAGCTTTCTTT,CASSYGGAADTEAFF
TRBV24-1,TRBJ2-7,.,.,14,TGTGCCACCAGTATGGGGGGACACGACTACGAGCAGTACTTC,CATSMGGHDYEQYF
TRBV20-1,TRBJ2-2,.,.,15,TGCAGTGCTATCCCAGGAGGGGGCGCGTCCGGGGAGCTGTTTTTT,CSAIPGGGASGELFF
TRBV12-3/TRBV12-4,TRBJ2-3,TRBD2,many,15,TGTGCCAGCAGTTTTCTAGCGGGAAACACAGATACGCAGTATTTT,CASSFLAGNTDTQYF
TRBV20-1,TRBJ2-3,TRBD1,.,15,TGCAGTGCTAGGAGGGGGACAGGGACCACAGATACGCAGTATTTT,CSARRGTGTTDTQYF
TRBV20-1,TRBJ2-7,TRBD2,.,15,TGCAGTGCTAGAGGGGGGACTAGCGGGAATGACGAGCAGTACTTC,CSARGGTSGNDEQYF
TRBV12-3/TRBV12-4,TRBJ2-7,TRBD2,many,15,TGTGCCAGCAGTTTCGTGCGGGAGGGGGGCTACGAGCAGTACTTC,CASSFVREGGYEQYF
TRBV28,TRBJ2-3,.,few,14,TGTGCCAGCAGTTTTTGGACAAACACAGATACGCAGTATTTT,CASSFWTNTDTQYF
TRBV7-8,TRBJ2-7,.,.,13,TGTGCCAGCAGCTCTTCGGTGGGCTACGAGCAGTACTTC,CASSSSVGYEQYF
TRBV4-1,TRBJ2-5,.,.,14,TGCGCCAGCAGCCAGACCAGGTACCAAGAGACCCAGTACTTC,CASSQTRYQETQYF
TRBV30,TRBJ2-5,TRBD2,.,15,TGTGCCTGGGTAGGGACTAGCGGGCCGCCGGAGACCCAGTACTTC,CAWVGTSGPPETQYF